This T cell receptor (beta chain) was retrieved from a study of blood T cell repertoires in COVID-19. Sequenced by immunoSEQ multiplex PCR; TCRdb stores in-frame clones only, minus some. The sample includes about 230,000 clones, around 85% of them seen just once. The participants were between about 18 and 90 years old and came from under 25 US areas. Allocation to cohorts depended on clinical history reported by the participants. The CDR3 length is 15 residues. CDR1 is MGHRA and CDR2 is YSYEKL in the germline V gene. V gave up 0 bases and J gave up 1 base, with 8 bases separating them. Material: PBMCs or T cells enriched from blood (not recorded which). The genes are TRBV4-1 and TRBJ2-3; D not resolved. The clonotype was recovered from a woman in her forties or fifties in a cohort exposed to, infected with or recovered from COVID-19 (not recorded which). The DNA for the CDR3 is TGCGCCAGCAGCCAAGAGAGCACCCGCACAGATACGCAGTATTTT. Translation: CASSQESTRTDTQYF.